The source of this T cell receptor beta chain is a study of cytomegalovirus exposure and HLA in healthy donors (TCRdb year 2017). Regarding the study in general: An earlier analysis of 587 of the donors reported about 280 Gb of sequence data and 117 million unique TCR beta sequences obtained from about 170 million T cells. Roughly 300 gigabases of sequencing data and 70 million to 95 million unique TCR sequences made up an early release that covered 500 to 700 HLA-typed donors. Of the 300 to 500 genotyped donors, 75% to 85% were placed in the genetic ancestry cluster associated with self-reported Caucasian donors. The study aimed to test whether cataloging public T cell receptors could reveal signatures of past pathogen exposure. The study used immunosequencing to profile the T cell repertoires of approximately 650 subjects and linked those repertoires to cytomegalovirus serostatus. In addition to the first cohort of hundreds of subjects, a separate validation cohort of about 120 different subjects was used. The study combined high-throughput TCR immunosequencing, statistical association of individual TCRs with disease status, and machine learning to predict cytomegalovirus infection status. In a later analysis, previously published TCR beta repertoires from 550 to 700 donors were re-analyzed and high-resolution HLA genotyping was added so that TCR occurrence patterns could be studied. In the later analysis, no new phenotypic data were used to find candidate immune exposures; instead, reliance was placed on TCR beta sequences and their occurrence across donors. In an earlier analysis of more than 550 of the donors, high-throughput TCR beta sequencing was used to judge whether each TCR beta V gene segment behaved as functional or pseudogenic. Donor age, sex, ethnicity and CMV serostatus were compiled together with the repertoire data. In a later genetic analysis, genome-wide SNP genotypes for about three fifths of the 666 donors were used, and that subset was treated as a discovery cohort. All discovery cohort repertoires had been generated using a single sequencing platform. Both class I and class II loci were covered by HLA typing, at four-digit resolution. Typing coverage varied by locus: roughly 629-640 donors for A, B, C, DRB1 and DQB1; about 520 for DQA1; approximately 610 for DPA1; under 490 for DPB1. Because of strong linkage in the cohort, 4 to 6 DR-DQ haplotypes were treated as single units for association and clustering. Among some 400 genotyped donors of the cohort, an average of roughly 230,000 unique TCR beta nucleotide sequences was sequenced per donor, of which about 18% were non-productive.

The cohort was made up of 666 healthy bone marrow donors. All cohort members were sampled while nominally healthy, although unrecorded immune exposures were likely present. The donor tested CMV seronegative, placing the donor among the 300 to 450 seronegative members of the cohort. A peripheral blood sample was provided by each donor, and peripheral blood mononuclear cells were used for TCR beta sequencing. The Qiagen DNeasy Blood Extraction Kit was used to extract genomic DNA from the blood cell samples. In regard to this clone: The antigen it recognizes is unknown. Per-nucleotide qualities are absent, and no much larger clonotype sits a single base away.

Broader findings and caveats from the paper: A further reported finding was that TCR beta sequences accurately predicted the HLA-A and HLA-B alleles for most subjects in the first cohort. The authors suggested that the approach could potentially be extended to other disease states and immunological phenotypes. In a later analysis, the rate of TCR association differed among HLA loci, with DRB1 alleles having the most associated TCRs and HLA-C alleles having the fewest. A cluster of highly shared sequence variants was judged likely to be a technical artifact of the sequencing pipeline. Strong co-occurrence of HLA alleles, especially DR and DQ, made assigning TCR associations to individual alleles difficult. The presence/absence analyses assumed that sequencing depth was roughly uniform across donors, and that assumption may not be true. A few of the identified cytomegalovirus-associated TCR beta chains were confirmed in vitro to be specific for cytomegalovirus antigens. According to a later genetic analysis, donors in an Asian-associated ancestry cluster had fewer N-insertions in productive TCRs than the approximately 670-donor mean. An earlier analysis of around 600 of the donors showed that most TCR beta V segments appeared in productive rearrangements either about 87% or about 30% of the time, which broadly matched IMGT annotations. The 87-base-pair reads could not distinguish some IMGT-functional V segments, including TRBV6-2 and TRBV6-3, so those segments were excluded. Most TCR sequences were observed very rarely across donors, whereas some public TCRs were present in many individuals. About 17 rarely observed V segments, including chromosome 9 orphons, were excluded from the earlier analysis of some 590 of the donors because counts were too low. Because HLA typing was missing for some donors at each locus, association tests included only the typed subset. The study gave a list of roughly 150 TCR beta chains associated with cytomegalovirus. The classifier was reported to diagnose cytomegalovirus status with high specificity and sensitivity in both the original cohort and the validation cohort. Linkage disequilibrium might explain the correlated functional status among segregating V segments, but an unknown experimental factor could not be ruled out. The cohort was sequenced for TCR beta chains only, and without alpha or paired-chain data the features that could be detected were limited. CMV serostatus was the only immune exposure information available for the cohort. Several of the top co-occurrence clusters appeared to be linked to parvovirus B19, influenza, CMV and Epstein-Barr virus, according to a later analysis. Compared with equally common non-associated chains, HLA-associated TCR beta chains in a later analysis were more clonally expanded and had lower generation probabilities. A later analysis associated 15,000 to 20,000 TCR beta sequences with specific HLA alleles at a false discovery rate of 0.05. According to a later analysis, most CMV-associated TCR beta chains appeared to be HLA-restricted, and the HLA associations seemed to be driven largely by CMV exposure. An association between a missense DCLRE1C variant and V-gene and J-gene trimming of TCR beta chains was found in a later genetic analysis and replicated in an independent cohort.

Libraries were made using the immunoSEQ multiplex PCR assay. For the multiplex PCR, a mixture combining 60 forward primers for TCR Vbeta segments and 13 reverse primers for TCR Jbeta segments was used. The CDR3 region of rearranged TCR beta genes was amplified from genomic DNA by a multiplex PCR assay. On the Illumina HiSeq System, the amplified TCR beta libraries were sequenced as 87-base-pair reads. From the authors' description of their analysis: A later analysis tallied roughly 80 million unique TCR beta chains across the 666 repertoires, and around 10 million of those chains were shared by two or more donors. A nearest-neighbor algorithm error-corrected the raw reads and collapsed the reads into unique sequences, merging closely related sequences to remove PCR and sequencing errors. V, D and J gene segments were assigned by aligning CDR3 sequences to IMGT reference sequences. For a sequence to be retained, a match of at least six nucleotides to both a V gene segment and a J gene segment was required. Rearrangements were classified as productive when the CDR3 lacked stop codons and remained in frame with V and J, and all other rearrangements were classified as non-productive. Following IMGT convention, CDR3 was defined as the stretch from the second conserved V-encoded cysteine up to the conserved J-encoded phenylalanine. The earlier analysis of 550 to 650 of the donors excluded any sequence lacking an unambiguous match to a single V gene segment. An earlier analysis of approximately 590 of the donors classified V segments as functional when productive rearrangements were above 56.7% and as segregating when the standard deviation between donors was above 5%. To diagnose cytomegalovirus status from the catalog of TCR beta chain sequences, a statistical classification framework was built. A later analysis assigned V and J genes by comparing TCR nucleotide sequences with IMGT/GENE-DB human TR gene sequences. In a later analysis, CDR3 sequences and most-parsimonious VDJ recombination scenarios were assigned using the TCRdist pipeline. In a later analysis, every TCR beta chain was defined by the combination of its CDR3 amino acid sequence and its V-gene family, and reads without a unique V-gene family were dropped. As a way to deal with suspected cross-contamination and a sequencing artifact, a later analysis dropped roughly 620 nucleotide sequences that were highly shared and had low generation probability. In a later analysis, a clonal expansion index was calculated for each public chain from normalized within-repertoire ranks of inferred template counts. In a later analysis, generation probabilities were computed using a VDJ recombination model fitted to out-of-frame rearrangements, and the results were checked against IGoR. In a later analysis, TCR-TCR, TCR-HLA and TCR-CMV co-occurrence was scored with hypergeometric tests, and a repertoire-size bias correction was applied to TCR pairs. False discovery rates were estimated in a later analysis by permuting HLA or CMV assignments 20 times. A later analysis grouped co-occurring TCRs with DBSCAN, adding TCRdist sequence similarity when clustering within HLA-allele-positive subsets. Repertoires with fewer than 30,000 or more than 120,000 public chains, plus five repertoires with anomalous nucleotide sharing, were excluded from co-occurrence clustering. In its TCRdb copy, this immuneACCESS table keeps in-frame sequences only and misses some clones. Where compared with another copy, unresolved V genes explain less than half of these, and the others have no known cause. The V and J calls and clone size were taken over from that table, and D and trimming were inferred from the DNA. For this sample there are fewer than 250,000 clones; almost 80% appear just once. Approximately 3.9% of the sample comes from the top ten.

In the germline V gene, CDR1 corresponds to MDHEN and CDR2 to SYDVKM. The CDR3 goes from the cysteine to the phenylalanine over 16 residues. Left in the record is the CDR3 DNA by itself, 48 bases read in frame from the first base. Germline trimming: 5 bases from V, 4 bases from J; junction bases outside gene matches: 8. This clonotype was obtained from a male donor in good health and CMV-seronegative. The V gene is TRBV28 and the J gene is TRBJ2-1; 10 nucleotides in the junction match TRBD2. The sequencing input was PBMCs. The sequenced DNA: TGTGCCAGCAGTCCAACTAGCGGGGCTGGGTACAATGAGCAGTTCTTC. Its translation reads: CASSPTSGAGYNEQFF.